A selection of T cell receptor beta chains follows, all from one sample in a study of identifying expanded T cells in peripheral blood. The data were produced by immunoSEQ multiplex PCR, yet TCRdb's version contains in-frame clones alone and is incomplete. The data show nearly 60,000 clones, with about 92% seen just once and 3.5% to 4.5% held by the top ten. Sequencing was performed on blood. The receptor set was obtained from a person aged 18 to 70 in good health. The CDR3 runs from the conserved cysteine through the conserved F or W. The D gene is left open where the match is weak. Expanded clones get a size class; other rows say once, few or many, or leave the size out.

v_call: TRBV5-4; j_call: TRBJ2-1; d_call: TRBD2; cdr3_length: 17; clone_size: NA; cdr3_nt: TGTGCCAGCAGGCCCCCCCAAGGGGCTAGCGGGGTCAATGAGCAGTTCTTC; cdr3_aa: CASRPPQGASGVNEQFF
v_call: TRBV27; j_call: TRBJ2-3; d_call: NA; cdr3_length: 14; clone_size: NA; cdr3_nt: TGTGCCAGCAGTCAAGCGGAGCCTACAGATACGCAGTATTTT; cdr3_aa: CASSQAEPTDTQYF
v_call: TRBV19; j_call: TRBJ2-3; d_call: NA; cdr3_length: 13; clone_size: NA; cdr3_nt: TGTGCCAGTAGTATAAGGGGCCCCATGGCGCAGTATTTT; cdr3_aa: CASSIRGPMAQYF
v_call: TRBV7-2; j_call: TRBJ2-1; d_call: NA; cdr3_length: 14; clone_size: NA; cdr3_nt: TGTGCCAGCAGCTTAGGGGCCGTGTACAATGAGCAGTTCTTC; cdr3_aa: CASSLGAVYNEQFF
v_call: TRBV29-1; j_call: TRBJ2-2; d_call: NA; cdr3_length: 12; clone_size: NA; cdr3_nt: TGCAGCGTTGTTATATTGGCAGGGTTATTGTTTTTT; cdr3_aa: CSVVILAGLLFF
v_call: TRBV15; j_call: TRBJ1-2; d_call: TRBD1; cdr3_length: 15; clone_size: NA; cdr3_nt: TGTGCCACCAGCAGAGCCGACAGGGAAAGCTATGGCTACACCTTC; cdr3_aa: CATSRADRESYGYTF
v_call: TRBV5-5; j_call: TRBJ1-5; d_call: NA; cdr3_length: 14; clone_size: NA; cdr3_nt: TGTGCCAGCAGCTTGGCCACGGATAATCAGCCCCAGCATTTT; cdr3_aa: CASSLATDNQPQHF
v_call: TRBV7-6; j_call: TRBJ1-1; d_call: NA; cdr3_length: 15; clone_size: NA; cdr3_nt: TGTGCCAGCAGCTTAGCAACAGGGTTCGAGACTGAAGCTTTCTTT; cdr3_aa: CASSLATGFETEAFF
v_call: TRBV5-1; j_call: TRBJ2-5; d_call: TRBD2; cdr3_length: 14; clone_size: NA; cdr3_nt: TGCGCCAGCAGCGTTAGCGGGGGGGTAGAGACCCAGTACTTC; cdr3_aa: CASSVSGGVETQYF
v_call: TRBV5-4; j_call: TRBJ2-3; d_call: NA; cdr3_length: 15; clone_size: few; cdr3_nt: TGTGCCAGCAGCTCGAAAGAGAGGGGGACAGATACGCAGTATTTT; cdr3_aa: CASSSKERGTDTQYF
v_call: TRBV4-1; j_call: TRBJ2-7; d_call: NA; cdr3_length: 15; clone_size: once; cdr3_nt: TGCGCCAGCAGCCAAGATCTGCGGGGTAACTACGAGCAGTACTTC; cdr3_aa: CASSQDLRGNYEQYF
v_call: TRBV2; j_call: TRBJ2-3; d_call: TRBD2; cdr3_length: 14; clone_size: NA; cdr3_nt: TGTGCCAGCGCTCAGCGGGACCGCACAGATACGCAGTATTTT; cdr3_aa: CASAQRDRTDTQYF
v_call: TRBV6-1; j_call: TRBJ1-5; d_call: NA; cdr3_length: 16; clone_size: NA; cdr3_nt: TGTGCCAGCAGTGATTCTAATCCTCTCGGCAATCAGCCCCAGCATTTT; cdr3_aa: CASSDSNPLGNQPQHF
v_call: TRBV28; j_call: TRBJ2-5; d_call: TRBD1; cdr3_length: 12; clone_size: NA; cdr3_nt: TGTGCCACTGGACAGGGGAAGGAGACCCAGTACTTC; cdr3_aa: CATGQGKETQYF
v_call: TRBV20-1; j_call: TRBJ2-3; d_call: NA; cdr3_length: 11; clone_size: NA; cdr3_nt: TGCAGTGCTCTACCGACAGATACGCAGTATTTT; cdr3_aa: CSALPTDTQYF
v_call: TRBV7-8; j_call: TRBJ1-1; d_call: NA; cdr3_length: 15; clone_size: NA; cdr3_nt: TGTGCCAGCAGCCGTACAGGCGTAACGAACACTGAAGCTTTCTTT; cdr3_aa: CASSRTGVTNTEAFF
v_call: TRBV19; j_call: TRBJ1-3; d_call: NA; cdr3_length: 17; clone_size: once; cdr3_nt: TGTGCCAGTTCGGCCTACGACTCCCCCGATGGGTGGAACACCATATATTTT; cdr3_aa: CASSAYDSPDGWNTIYF
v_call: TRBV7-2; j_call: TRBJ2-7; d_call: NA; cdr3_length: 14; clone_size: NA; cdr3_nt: TGTGCCAGCAGCTTAGCAGGGGGCTCCTACGAGCAGTACTTC; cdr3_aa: CASSLAGGSYEQYF
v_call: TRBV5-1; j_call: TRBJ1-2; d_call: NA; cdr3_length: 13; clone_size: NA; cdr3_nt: TGCGCCAGCAGCCTTGGGGGAGACTATGGCTACACCTTC; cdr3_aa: CASSLGGDYGYTF
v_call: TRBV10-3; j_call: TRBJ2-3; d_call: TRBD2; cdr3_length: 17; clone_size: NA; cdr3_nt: TGTGCCATCAGTGAGAGGACTAGCGGGGGACCCACAGATACGCAGTATTTT; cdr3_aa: CAISERTSGGPTDTQYF
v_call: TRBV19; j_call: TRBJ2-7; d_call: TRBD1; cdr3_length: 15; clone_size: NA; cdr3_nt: TGTGCCAGTAGTGTAAGCTCCGGGACAGTCTACGAGCAGTACTTC; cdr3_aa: CASSVSSGTVYEQYF
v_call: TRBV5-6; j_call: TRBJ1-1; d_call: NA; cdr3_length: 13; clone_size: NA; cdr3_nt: TGTGCCAGCAGCTGGACAGTGAACACTGAAGCTTTCTTT; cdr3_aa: CASSWTVNTEAFF
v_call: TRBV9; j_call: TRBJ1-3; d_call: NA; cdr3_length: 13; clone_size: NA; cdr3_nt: TGTGCCAGCAGCCCTGGACAGGGAAACACCATATATTTT; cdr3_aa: CASSPGQGNTIYF
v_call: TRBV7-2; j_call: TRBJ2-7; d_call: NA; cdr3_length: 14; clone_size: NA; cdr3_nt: TGTGCCAGCAGCTTAACCCTCGGATCCTACGAGCAGTACTTC; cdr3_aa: CASSLTLGSYEQYF
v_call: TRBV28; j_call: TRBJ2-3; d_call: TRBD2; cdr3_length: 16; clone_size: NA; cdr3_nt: TGTGCCAGCAGTACGGGACTAGCGGGGGGCACAGATACGCAGTATTTT; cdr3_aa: CASSTGLAGGTDTQYF
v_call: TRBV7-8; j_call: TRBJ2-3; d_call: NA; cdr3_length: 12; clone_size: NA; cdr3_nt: TGTGCCAGCAGCTTCGGGACTGATACACAGTATTTT; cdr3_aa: CASSFGTDTQYF
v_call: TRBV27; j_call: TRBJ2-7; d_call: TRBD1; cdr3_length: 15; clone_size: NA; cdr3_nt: TGTGCCAGCGCAACCGGGACAGCATTCTCCTACGAGCAGTACTTC; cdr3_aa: CASATGTAFSYEQYF
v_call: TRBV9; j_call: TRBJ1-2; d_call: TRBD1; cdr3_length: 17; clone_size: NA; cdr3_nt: TGTGCCAGCAGCGTAGCGGACGGGACAGGGGTCTACTATGGCTACACCTTC; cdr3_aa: CASSVADGTGVYYGYTF
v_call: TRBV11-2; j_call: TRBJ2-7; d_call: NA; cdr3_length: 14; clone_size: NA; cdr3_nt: TGTGCCAGCAGCTTAGTTTGGGGCGGGTACGAGCAGTACTTC; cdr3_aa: CASSLVWGGYEQYF
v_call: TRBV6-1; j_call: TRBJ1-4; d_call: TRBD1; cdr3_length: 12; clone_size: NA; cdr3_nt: TGTGCCAGCAGAGAGCTACCCGGGACAGTGTTTTTT; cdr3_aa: CASRELPGTVFF
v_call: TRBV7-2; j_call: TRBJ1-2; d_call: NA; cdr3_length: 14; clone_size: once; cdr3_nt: TGTGCCAGCAGCCCTGACCAGGGGAGAGGGGGCTACACCTTC; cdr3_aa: CASSPDQGRGGYTF
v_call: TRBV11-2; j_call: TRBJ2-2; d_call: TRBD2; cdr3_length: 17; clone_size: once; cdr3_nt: TGTGCCAGCAGCCGGGGACTAGCGGGAGTGGGCACCGGGGAGCTGTTTTTT; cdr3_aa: CASSRGLAGVGTGELFF
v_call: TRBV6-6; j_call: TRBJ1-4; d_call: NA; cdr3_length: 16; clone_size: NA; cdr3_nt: TGTGCCAGCAGTTATGGACTTGCAAAGACTAATGAAAAACTGTTTTTT; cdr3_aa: CASSYGLAKTNEKLFF
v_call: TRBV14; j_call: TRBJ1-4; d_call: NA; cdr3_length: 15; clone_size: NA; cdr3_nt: TGTGCCAGCAGCGGCGTATTTGGCCGGGGGGAAAAACTGTTTTTT; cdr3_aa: CASSGVFGRGEKLFF
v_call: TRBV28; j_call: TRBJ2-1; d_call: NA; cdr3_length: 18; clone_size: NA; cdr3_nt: TGTGCCAGTGACGGCGGACAGACCATTTTCAATATTTACAATGAGCAGTTCTTC; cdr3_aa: CASDGGQTIFNIYNEQFF
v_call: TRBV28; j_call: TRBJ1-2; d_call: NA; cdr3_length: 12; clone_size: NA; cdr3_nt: TGTGCCAGCAGTGACACGACCTATGGCTACACCTTC; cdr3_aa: CASSDTTYGYTF
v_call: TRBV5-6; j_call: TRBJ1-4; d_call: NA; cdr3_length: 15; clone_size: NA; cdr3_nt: TGTGCCAGCAGCTTGTGGGCAACAACTAATGAAAAACTGTTTTTT; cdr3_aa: CASSLWATTNEKLFF
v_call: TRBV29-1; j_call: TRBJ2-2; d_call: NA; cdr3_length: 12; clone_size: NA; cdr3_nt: TGCAGCGTTCCACTAGGACCCGGGGAGCTGTTTTTT; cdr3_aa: CSVPLGPGELFF
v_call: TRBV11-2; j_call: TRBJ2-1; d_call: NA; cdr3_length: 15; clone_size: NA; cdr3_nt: TGTGCCAGCAGCTGGCAGATAAGCTCCTACAATGAGCAGTTCTTC; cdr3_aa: CASSWQISSYNEQFF
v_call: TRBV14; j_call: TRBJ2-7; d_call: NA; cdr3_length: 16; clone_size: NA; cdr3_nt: TGTGCCAGCAGCCAAGCTTCGTACGGGCCCTCCTACGAGCAGTACTTC; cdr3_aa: CASSQASYGPSYEQYF
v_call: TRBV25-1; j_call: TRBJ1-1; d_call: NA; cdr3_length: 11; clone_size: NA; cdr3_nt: TGTGCCAGCAGTGAGAACACTGAAGCTTTCTTT; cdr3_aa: CASSENTEAFF
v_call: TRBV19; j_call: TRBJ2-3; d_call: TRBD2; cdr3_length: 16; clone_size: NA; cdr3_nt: TGTGCCAGTAGTACACTAGCGGGGAGCAGCACAGATACGCAGTATTTT; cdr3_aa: CASSTLAGSSTDTQYF
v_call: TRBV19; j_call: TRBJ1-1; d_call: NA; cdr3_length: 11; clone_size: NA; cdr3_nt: TGTGCCAGTAGGACAAACACTGAAGCTTTCTTT; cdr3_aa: CASRTNTEAFF
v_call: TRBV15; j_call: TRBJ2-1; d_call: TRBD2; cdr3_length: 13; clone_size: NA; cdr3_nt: TGTGCCACCAGGGGACTAGGTGTGTATGAGCAGTTCTTC; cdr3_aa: CATRGLGVYEQFF
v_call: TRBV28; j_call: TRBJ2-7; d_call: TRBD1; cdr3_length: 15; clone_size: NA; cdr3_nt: TGTGCCAGCAGTTACTCCTCCGGGACAGGGCGCGAGCAGTACTTC; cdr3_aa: CASSYSSGTGREQYF
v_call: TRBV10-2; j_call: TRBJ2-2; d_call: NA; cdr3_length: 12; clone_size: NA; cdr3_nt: TGCGCCGGAGGGCCCTTAACCGGGGAGCTGTTTTTT; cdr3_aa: CAGGPLTGELFF
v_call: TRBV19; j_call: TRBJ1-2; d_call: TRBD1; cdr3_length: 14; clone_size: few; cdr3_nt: TGTGCCAGTAGTATCTCCGGACAGGGTGGAGGCTACACCTTC; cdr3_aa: CASSISGQGGGYTF
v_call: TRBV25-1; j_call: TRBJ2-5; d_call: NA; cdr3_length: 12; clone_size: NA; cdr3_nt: TGTGCCAGCAGTGCACCCCGTGAGACCCAGTACTTC; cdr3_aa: CASSAPRETQYF
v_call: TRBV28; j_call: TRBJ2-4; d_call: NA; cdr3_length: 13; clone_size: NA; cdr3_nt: TGTGCCAGCAGTTTAATAGCCAAAAACATTCAGTACTTC; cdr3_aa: CASSLIAKNIQYF